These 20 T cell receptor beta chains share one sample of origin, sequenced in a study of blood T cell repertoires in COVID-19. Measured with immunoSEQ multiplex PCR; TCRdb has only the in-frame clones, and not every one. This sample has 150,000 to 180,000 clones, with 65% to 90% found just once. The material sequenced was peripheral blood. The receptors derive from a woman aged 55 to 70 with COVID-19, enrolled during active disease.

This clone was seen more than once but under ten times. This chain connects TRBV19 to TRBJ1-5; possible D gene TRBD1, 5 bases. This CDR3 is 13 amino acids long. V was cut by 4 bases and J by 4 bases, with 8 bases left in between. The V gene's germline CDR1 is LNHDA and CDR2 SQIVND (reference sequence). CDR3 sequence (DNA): TGTGCCAGTAGTAAAAGACAGAATCAGCCCCAGCATTTT. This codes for CASSKRQNQPQHF.

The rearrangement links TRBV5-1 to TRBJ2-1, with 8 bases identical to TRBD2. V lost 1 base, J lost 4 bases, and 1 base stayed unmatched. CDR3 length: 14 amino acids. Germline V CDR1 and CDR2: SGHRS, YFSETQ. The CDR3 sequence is CASSLPGGYNEQFF. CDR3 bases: TGCGCCAGCAGCTTGCCGGGGGGGTACAATGAGCAGTTCTTC. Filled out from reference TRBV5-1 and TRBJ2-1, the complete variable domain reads KAGVTQTPRYLIKTRGQQVTLSCSPISGHRSVSWYQQTPGQGLQFLFEYFSETQRNKGNFPGRFSGRQFSNSRSEMNVSTLELGDSALYLCASSLPGGYNEQFFGPGTRLTVL.

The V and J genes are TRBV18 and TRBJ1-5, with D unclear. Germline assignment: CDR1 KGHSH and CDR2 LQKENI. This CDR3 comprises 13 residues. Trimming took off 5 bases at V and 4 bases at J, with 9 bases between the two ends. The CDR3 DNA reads TGTGCCAGCTCATCTGGAGAGAATCAGCCCCAGCATTTT. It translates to CASSSGENQPQHF.

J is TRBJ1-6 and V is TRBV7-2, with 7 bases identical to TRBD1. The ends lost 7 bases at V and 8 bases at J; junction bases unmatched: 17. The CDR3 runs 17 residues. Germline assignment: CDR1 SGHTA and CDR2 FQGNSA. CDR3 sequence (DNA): TGTGCCAGCACCCCCCGAGCGACGACAGGGAGTCATTCACCCCTCCACTTT. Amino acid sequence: CASTPRATTGSHSPLHF.

The CDR3 loop reads CASSESQTAPQHF. As DNA, the CDR3 is TGTGCCAGCTCAGAATCTCAGACAGCCCCCCAGCATTTT. This chain joins TRBV18 and TRBJ1-5; perhaps TRBD1 as D (5 bases). The CDR3 runs to 13 residues. Germline loops: CDR1 KGHSH, CDR2 LQKENI. V was pared by 5 bases and J by 10 bases, with 15 bases between.

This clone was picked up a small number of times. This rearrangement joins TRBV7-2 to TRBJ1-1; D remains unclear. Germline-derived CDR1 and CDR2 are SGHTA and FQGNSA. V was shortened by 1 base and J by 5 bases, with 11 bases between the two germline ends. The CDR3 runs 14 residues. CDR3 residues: CASSLGGFRTEAFF. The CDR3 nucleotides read TGTGCCAGCAGCTTAGGAGGGTTTAGAACTGAAGCTTTCTTT.

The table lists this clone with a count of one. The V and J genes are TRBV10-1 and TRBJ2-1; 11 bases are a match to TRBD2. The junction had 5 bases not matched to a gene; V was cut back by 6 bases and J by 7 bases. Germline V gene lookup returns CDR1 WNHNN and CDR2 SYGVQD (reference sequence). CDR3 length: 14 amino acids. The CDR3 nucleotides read TGCGCCAGCAGCCTTAGCGGGGGGGTAAATGAGCAGTTCTTC. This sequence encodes CASSLSGGVNEQFF.

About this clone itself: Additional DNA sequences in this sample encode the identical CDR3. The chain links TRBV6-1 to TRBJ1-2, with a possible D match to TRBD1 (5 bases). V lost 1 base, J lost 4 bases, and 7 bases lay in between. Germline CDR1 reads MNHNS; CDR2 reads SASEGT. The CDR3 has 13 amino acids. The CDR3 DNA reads TGTGCCAGCAGTGAAGTGGGGCCCTATGGCTACACCTTC. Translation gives CASSEVGPYGYTF.

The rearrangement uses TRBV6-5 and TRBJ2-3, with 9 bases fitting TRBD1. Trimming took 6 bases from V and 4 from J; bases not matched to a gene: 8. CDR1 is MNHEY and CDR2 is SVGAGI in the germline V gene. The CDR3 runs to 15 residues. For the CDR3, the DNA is TGTGCCAGCAGCTGGACAGGGGTCGGTGCAGATACGCAGTATTTT. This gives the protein CASSWTGVGADTQYF.

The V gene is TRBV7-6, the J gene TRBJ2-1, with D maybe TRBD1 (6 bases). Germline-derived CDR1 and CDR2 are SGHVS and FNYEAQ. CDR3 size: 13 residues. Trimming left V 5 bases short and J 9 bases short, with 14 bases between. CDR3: CASSPLGQIEQFF. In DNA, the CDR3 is TGTGCCAGCAGCCCGCTCGGACAGATTGAGCAGTTCTTC.

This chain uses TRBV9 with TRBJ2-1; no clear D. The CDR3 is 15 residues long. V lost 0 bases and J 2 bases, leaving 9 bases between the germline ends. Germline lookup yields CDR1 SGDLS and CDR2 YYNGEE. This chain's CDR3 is CASSVEGVAYNEQFF. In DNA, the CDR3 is TGTGCCAGCAGCGTAGAAGGAGTGGCCTACAATGAGCAGTTCTTC.

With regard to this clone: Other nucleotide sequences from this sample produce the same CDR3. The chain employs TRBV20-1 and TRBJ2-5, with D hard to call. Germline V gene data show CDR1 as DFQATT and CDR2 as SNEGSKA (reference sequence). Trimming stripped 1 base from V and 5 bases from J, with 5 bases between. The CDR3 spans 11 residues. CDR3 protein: CSARVVETQYF. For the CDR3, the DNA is TGCAGTGCTAGAGTCGTTGAGACCCAGTACTTC.

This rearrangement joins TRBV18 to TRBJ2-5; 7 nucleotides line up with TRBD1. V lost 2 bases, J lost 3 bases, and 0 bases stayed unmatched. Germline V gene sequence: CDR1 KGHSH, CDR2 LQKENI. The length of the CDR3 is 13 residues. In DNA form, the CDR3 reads TGTGCCAGCTCACCAGGGACAGAAGAGACCCAGTACTTC. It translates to CASSPGTEETQYF.

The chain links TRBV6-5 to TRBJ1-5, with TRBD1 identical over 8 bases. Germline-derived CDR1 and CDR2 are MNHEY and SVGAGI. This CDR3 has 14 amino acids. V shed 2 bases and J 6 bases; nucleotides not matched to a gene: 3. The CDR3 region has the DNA TGTGCCAGCAGTTACGACAGGGGCGGTCAGCCCCAGCATTTT. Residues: CASSYDRGGQPQHF.

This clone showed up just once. In DNA form, the CDR3 reads TGTGCCATCAGTGAGGACAGGGTGGCGGGAGGCACCGGGGAGCTGTTTTTT. Its protein is CAISEDRVAGGTGELFF. The rearrangement uses TRBV10-3 and TRBJ2-2; a possible D gene is TRBD2 (8 bases). Trimming removed 2 bases at V and 4 bases at J, with 17 bases between. CDR1 is ENHRY and CDR2 is SYGVKD in the germline V gene. This CDR3 comprises 17 residues.

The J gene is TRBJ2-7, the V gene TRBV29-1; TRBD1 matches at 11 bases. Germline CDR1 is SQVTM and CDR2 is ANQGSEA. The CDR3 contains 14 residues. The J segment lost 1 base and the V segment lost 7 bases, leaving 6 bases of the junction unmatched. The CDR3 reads CSASGQGASYEQYF. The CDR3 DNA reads TGCAGCGCCTCAGGACAGGGGGCTTCCTACGAGCAGTACTTC.

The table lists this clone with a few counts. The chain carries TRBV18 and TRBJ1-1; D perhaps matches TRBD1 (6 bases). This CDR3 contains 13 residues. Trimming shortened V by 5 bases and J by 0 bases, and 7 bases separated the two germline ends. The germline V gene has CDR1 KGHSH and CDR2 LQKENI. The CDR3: CASSNRVNTEAFF. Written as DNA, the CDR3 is TGTGCCAGCTCAAACAGGGTGAACACTGAAGCTTTCTTT.

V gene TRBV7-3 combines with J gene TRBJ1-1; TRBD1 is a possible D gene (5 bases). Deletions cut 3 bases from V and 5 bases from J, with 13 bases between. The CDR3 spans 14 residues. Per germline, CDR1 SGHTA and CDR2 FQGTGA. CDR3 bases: TGTGCCAGCAGCTTTACCACAGGCAGGACTGAAGCTTTCTTT. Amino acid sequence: CASSFTTGRTEAFF.

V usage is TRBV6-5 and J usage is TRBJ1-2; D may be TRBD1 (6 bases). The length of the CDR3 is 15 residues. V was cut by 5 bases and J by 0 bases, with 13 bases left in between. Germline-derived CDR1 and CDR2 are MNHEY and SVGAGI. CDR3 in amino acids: CASSPTGGPNYGYTF. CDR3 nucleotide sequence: TGTGCCAGCAGTCCGACAGGCGGGCCTAACTATGGCTACACCTTC.

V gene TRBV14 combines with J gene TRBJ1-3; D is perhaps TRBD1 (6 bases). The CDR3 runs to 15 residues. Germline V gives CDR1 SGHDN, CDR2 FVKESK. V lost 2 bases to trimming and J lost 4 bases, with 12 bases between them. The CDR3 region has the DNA TGTGCCAGCAGCCAACCACAGGGATCCGGAAACACCATATATTTT. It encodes CASSQPQGSGNTIYF.